The 7 T cell receptor beta chains below come from one sample, sequenced in a study of blood T cell repertoires in COVID-19. The table came from immunoSEQ multiplex PCR; TCRdb's copy has only in-frame clones and leaves some out. Among about 320,000 clones listed, more than 75% were seen once. The sample consisted of PBMCs or T cells enriched from blood (not recorded which). These receptor sequences come from a man in his fifties or sixties who had recovered from COVID-19.

CDR3 in DNA: TGCAGTGCTAGTCATCTAGGGGCAATAGGCTACACCTTC. This gives the protein CSASHLGAIGYTF. The chain carries TRBV20-1 and TRBJ1-2; possibly TRBD1 for D (5 bases). The CDR3 is 13 amino acids. Trimming left V 3 bases short and J 8 bases short, with 16 bases between. CDR1 is DFQATT and CDR2 is SNEGSKA in the germline V gene (reference sequence).

This chain uses TRBV5-5 with TRBJ2-1; 8 positions agree with TRBD2. V was pared by 0 bases and J by 2 bases, with 4 bases of the junction left unmatched. The CDR3 runs to 16 residues. Per germline, CDR1 SGHKS and CDR2 YYEKEE (reference sequence). CDR3 protein: CASSLGLAGTYNEQFF. The CDR3, as DNA: TGTGCCAGCAGCTTGGGCCTAGCGGGTACCTACAATGAGCAGTTCTTC.

This clone appeared a single time. The rearrangement uses TRBV9 and TRBJ2-5; D call uncertain. V was pared by 4 bases and J by 7 bases, with 8 bases between. Germline values: CDR1 SGDLS, CDR2 YYNGEE. CDR3 length equals 11 residues. This CDR3 reads CASSSVGTQYF. CDR3 nucleotide sequence: TGTGCCAGCAGCTCAGTTGGGACCCAGTACTTC.

The J gene is TRBJ1-1, the V gene TRBV5-4; D is undetermined. V gave up 0 bases and J gave up 6 bases, with 12 bases separating them. The V gene's germline CDR1 is SGHNT and CDR2 YYREEE (reference sequence). The CDR3 has 14 residues. This CDR3 is CASSLAGAVPEAFF. CDR3 DNA sequence: TGTGCCAGCAGCTTGGCAGGAGCGGTCCCTGAAGCTTTCTTT.

The gene calls are TRBV10-1 and TRBJ2-2; TRBD2 aligns across 9 bases. Trimming cost V 6 bases and J 5 bases; bases outside gene matches: 16. Germline V gene lookup returns CDR1 WNHNN and CDR2 SYGVQD (reference sequence). The CDR3 sequence is 18 residues long. This CDR3 reads CASSSIAGVLESTGELFF. The CDR3 DNA reads TGCGCCAGCAGCAGCATAGCGGGAGTTCTTGAGAGTACCGGGGAGCTGTTTTTT.

Written as DNA, the CDR3 is TGTGCCAGCAGTTTTTCGGGGGTCGGTTCACCCCTCCACTTT. Translated, it gives CASSFSGVGSPLHF. The chain carries TRBV27 and TRBJ1-6; D possibly corresponds to TRBD1 (5 bases). The V end was cut by 3 bases, the J end by 9 bases, with 12 bases between. Germline-derived CDR1 and CDR2 are MNHEY and SMNVEV (reference sequence). The CDR3 is made up of 14 amino acids.

The J gene is TRBJ2-1, the V gene TRBV27; possibly TRBD2 for D (6 bases). With 7 bases removed from V and 0 bases from J, the gap between germline ends came to 13 bases. Germline-derived CDR1 and CDR2 are MNHEY and SMNVEV (reference sequence). This CDR3 contains 15 residues. The CDR3 coding sequence is TGTGCCAGCACCCTGGGAGGTAGCTCCTACAATGAGCAGTTCTTC. The encoded protein is CASTLGGSSYNEQFF.